This T cell receptor beta chain appears in the sequencing data of a study of blood T cell repertoires in COVID-19. The method was immunoSEQ multiplex PCR; TCRdb's version includes in-frame clones alone and lacks a portion of them. The data show 95,000 to 110,000 clones, 80% to 90% seen once. V lost 6 bases, J lost 2 bases, and 9 bases stayed unmatched. The CDR3 spans 16 residues. Germline-derived CDR1 and CDR2 are MDHEN and SYDVKM. This TCR was recovered from a man between 40 and 49 years old with active or convalescent COVID-19. Sequenced: peripheral blood. This chain joins TRBV28 and TRBJ2-1; TRBD2 aligns across 8 bases. DNA of the CDR3: TGTGCCAGCAGCCGAGCTAGCGGGCGTGCCTACAATGAGCAGTTCTTC. The encoded protein is CASSRASGRAYNEQFF. Combining the CDR3 with reference TRBV28 and TRBJ2-1 gives the whole variable domain DVKVTQSSRYLVKRTGEKVFLECVQDMDHENMFWYRQDPGLGLRLIYFSYDVKMKEKGDIPEGYSVSREKKERFSLILESASTNQTSMYLCASSRASGRAYNEQFFGPGTRLTVL.